These 20 T cell receptor beta chains originate from one sample sequenced in a study of human T cells and chemical hapten exposure. Described time point: pre-sensitization, week 0. Treatment in this sample: therapeutic diphenylcyclopropenone sensitization with weekly scalp DPC. One entry per CDR3 protein results from TCRdb running MiXCR on the RACE reads. The sample contains fewer than 60,000 distinct CDR3 sequences, 11% of which appear only once. The input for sequencing was whole blood, taken in connection with sensitization to the hapten diphenylcyclopropenone (DPC). The receptors come from a woman in her 40s with alopecia areata. Some clones in this sample may be carry-over from other donors' samples.

In its sample, this clonotype was seen many times. The rearrangement joins TRBV15 to TRBJ2-3; 7 positions match TRBD1. The germline V gene has CDR1 LNHNV and CDR2 YYDKDF (reference sequence). The CDR3 is made up of 15 amino acids. The trim removed 0 bases at V and 3 bases at J, leaving 3 bases unmatched. The CDR3 spells CATSRDQGQTDTQYF. CDR3 DNA sequence: TGTGCCACCAGCAGAGATCAGGGACAGACAGATACGCAGTATTTT.

This clonotype was picked up many times. The V call is TRBV20-1, the J call TRBJ2-5; weak D call: TRBD1 (6 bases). V lost 3 bases to trimming and J lost 2 bases, with 10 bases between them. This CDR3 has 13 amino acids. In germline, CDR1 is DFQATT, CDR2 SNEGSKA (reference sequence). The CDR3 DNA sequence: TGCAGTGCTAGCCCCAGGGGACAAGAGACCCAGTACTTC. Its protein is CSASPRGQETQYF.

This clonotype has a count of ten or more. V and J are TRBV5-1 and TRBJ2-2; D ambiguous. V lost 1 base and J lost 6, with 13 bases in between. CDR3 length: 15 residues. Germline values: CDR1 SGHRS, CDR2 YFSETQ. In DNA form, the CDR3 reads TGCGCCAGCAGCTTGAGTGTTAGTGGTCCCGGGGAGCTGTTTTTT. This encodes CASSLSVSGPGELFF. Based on the CDR3 plus reference TRBV5-1 and TRBJ2-2, the full variable domain is KAGVTQTPRYLIKTRGQQVTLSCSPISGHRSVSWYQQTPGQGLQFLFEYFSETQRNKGNFPGRFSGRQFSNSRSEMNVSTLELGDSALYLCASSLSVSGPGELFFGEGSRLTVL.

This clonotype was observed a few times. This rearrangement joins TRBV5-5 to TRBJ1-6; the D is unclear. The CDR3 length is 16 residues. Trimming removed 0 bases at V and 9 bases at J, with 16 bases between. Per the germline V gene, CDR1 is SGHKS and CDR2 is YYEKEE (reference sequence). CDR3 in amino acids: CASSLDLRTDASPLHF. The CDR3 DNA reads as TGTGCCAGCAGCTTGGATCTCAGGACCGACGCTTCACCCCTCCACTTT.

The sample holds a few counts of this clonotype. This sequence joins TRBV6-1 and TRBJ2-3, with 12 bases fitting TRBD2. Germline loops: CDR1 MNHNS, CDR2 SASEGT. V shed 2 bases and J 4 bases; nucleotides not matched to a gene: 1. The CDR3 is 15 residues long. CDR3 region: CASSELAGGPDTQYF. The CDR3 coding sequence is TGTGCCAGCAGTGAACTAGCGGGAGGGCCAGATACGCAGTATTTT.

V is TRBV6-2 or TRBV6-3 and J is TRBJ1-5; D is ambiguous. This CDR3 is 15 amino acids long. V lost 5 bases and J 3 bases, leaving 14 bases between the germline ends. Germline V gene sequence: CDR1 MNHEY, CDR2 SVGEGT. CDR3 sequence (DNA): TGTGCCAGCAGTCCACCGAGGCCAACCAATCAGCCCCAGCATTTT. It specifies CASSPPRPTNQPQHF.

This clonotype came up a few times. This chain links TRBV20-1 with TRBJ1-1; D not certain. Germline V gives CDR1 DFQATT, CDR2 SNEGSKA (reference sequence). V was pared by 1 base and J by 1 base, with 7 bases between. The CDR3 extends over 13 amino acids. CDR3 loop: CSARGTENTEAFF. CDR3 DNA: TGCAGTGCTAGAGGAACAGAGAACACTGAAGCTTTCTTT.

The chain combines TRBV11-1 with TRBJ2-3; TRBD2 aligns across 11 bases. This CDR3 is 17 amino acids long. Germline V gene lookup returns CDR1 SGHAT and CDR2 FQDESV (reference sequence). V shed 1 base, J shed 3 bases, and the junction held 6 bases outside the gene matches. CDR3 sequence (DNA): TGTGCCAGCAGCTTAGGCCCCGGGACTAGCGGTACAGATACGCAGTATTTT. Its translation is CASSLGPGTSGTDTQYF.

This clonotype was picked up many times. J is TRBJ2-1 and V is TRBV6-5, with 10 bases that match TRBD2. The germline V gene has CDR1 MNHEY and CDR2 SVGAGI. The CDR3 runs to 16 residues. Losses at the gene ends were 0 bases for V and 7 bases for J; bases not matched to a gene: 6. The CDR3 nucleotides read TGTGCCAGCAGTTACTCAGAGCGGGGGGGAAAAAATGAGCAGTTCTTC. Translating gives CASSYSERGGKNEQFF.

The rearrangement uses TRBV11-2 and TRBJ2-7; TRBD2 agrees at 9 bases. The V gene end was trimmed by 1 base and the J gene end by 0 bases; junction bases not matched to a gene: 7. The CDR3 covers 17 residues. CDR1 is SGHAT and CDR2 is FQNNGV in the germline V gene. CDR3 nucleotides: TGTGCCAGCAGCTTAGGGGGGCTAGCGGGGCGCTCCTACGAGCAGTACTTC. Its protein is CASSLGGLAGRSYEQYF.

This clonotype has ten or more counts. The chain combines TRBV20-1 with TRBJ1-1, with TRBD1 matching over 9 bases. CDR3 length: 14 amino acids. Unmatched junction bases numbered 9, after V lost 4 bases and J lost 6 bases. Germline V lookup: CDR1 DFQATT, CDR2 SNEGSKA (reference sequence). The CDR3 region is CSATGQGRRSEAFF. The CDR3, as DNA: TGCAGTGCTACAGGACAGGGGAGACGGTCTGAAGCTTTCTTT.

The J gene is TRBJ2-7, the V gene TRBV7-9; 7 bases map to TRBD1. The V segment lost 5 bases and the J segment 5 bases; nucleotides outside the gene matches: 9. CDR3 length: 14 amino acids. The germline gives CDR1 SEHNR, CDR2 FQNEAQ (reference sequence). CDR3 sequence: CASSADRAIHEQYF. CDR3 nucleotides: TGTGCCAGCAGCGCCGACAGGGCCATCCACGAGCAGTACTTC.

V is TRBV29-1 and J is TRBJ1-4; a weak D match, TRBD1 (6 bases). CDR1 is SQVTM and CDR2 is ANQGSEA in the germline V gene. The CDR3 is 14 residues long. Trimming stripped 3 bases from V and 8 bases from J, with 16 bases between. CDR3 nucleotides: TGCAGCGTTGAGGGCCGGGACAAAGGGGAAAAACTGTTTTTT. This encodes CSVEGRDKGEKLFF.

The sample holds many counts of this clonotype. V usage is TRBV7-6 and J usage is TRBJ2-5, with a weak D call TRBD2 (5 bases). Trimming took off 1 base at V and 7 bases at J, with 7 bases between the two ends. CDR3 length: 12 amino acids. CDR1 and CDR2 from the germline V gene are SGHVS and FNYEAQ. The CDR3 sequence is CASSLGEGTQYF. The CDR3 DNA follows: TGTGCCAGCAGCTTAGGTGAGGGGACCCAGTACTTC.

This clonotype was seen at least ten times. This chain uses TRBV9 with TRBJ2-1, with 8 positions matching TRBD2. Germline V gene lookup returns CDR1 SGDLS and CDR2 YYNGEE. The J segment lost 2 bases and the V segment lost 4 bases, leaving 8 bases of the junction unmatched. The CDR3 sequence is 16 residues long. The CDR3 spells CASSPRGGHAYNEQFF. CDR3 coding DNA: TGTGCCAGCAGCCCCCGGGGGGGCCATGCCTACAATGAGCAGTTCTTC.

This clonotype occurred a few times. V gene TRBV27 combines with J gene TRBJ2-3; TRBD2 matches 9 bases. Germline CDR1 and CDR2: MNHEY and SMNVEV (reference sequence). Unmatched junction bases numbered 3, after V lost 4 bases and J lost 4 bases. This CDR3 is 14 amino acids long. The CDR3 is CASSSLAGADTQYF. CDR3 nucleotide sequence: TGTGCCAGCAGTTCCTTAGCGGGGGCAGATACGCAGTATTTT.

This clonotype was detected a few times. V is TRBV13 and J is TRBJ2-3, with 8 bases fitting TRBD2. This CDR3 has 15 residues. Germline lookup yields CDR1 PRHDT and CDR2 FYEKMQ (reference sequence). Losses at the gene ends were 0 bases for V and 6 bases for J; bases not matched to a gene: 5. The CDR3 region is CASSLGAGEGDTQYF. CDR3 coding DNA: TGTGCCAGCAGCTTAGGAGCGGGAGAAGGGGATACGCAGTATTTT.

The rearrangement uses TRBV30 and TRBJ2-2, with TRBD1 as a possible D gene (6 bases). Looked up from germline, CDR1 is GTSNPN and CDR2 is SVGIG (reference sequence). V gave up 3 bases and J gave up 3 bases, with 11 bases separating them. CDR3 length equals 14 residues. The CDR3 region has the DNA TGTGCCTGGAGCGCCACAGGGTACACCGGGGAGCTGTTTTTT. Protein product: CAWSATGYTGELFF.

Details on this clonotype: One end of the junction varies from germline; a read error may be responsible. The chain links TRBV3-1 to TRBJ2-7, with D perhaps matching TRBD1 (6 bases). The CDR3 sequence is 16 residues long. Germline values: CDR1 LGHDT, CDR2 YNNKEL (reference sequence). CDR3 DNA: TGTGCCAGCAGCCAAGTAAAGGGGACATCACGCTACGAGCAGCACTTC. Residues: CASSQVKGTSRYEQHF.

This clonotype was counted only a few times. V is TRBV28 and J is TRBJ2-1; 11 positions agree with TRBD2. The CDR3 totals 16 residues. V trimming: 4 bases; J trimming: 9 bases; junction bases outside the gene matches: 11. Germline V gene data show CDR1 as MDHEN and CDR2 as SYDVKM. The CDR3 nucleotides are TGTGCCAGCAGTTCGACCCCCGGGACTAGCGGACTTGAGCAGTTCTTC. Translation: CASSSTPGTSGLEQFF.